Sequencing of this T cell receptor (beta chain) was carried out in a study of T cell responses to AZD1222 COVID-19 vaccine. The method was immunoSEQ multiplex PCR; TCRdb's version includes in-frame clones alone and lacks a portion of them. Of tens of thousands of clones listed, 80% to 90% are singletons. The study's findings and limits: An increase in Spike-specific TCR breadth and depth was observed after two AZD1222 doses.

As concerns this clone: Its specificity is not known.

The sample was peripheral blood, taken on day 0 of AZD1222 vaccination. The receptor comes from an adult in good health.

CDR3 coding DNA: TGTGCCAGCAGCTCGCGACAGCAAGAGACCCAGTACTTC. Amino acids: CASSSRQQETQYF. The chain carries TRBV7-3 and TRBJ2-5; D possibly corresponds to TRBD1 (5 bases). V dropped 4 bases and J dropped 2 bases, with 8 bases sitting between them. CDR1 SGHTA and CDR2 FQGTGA come from the germline V gene. The CDR3 is 13 residues long.